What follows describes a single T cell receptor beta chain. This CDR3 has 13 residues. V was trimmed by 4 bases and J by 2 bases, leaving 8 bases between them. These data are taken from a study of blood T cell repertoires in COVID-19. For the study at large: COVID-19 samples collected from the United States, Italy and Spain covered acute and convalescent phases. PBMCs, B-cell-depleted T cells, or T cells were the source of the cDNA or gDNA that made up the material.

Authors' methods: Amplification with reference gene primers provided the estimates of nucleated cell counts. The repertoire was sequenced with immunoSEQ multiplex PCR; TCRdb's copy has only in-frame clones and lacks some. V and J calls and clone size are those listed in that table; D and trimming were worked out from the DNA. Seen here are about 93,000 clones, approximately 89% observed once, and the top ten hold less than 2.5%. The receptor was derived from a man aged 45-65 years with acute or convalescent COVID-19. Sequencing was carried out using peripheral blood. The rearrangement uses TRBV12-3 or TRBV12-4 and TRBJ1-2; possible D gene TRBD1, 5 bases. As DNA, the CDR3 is TGTGCCAGCAGTTGGGGCCAGAACTATGGCTACACCTTC. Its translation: CASSWGQNYGYTF.